The source of this TCR beta chain is a study of T cell responses to AZD1222 COVID-19 vaccine. Whole-study results and caveats: Repertoires were obtained solely post-peak T cell response.

The V gene lost 7 bases and the J gene lost 0 bases, with 23 bases spanning the gap. The germline gives CDR1 KGHDR, CDR2 SFDVKD. The CDR3 is 18 amino acids. Sequenced by immunoSEQ multiplex PCR; TCRdb stores in-frame clones only, minus some. The sample contains around 100,000 clones, 80% to 95% of which appear only once. Worth noting for this clone: As yet, its antigen is unknown.

The sequence was collected from an adult in good health. Sequences were derived from peripheral blood, sampled on day 0 of AZD1222 vaccination. The rearrangement joins TRBV24-1 to TRBJ1-1; D call uncertain. The CDR3 bases are TGTGCCACCAGGGTGACCCTTGGGGAGGGAACCATGAACACTGAAGCTTTCTTT. Protein product: CATRVTLGEGTMNTEAFF.